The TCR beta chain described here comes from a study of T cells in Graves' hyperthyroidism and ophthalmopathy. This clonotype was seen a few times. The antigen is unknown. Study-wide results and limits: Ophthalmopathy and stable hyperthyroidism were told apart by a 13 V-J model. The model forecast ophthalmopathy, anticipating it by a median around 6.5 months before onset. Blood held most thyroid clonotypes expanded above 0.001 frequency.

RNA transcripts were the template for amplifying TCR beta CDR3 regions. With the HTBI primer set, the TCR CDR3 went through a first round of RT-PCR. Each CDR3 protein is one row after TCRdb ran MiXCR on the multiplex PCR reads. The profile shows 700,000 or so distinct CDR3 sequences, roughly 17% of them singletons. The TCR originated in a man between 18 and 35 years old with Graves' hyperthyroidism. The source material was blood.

CDR3 nucleotides: TGTGCCGTATCAAGGACGGAGAACCCTTATGGCTACACCTTC. Translation gives CAVSRTENPYGYTF. The V call is TRBV6-9, the J call TRBJ1-2; D gene ambiguous. Trimming shortened V by 11 bases and J by 5 bases, and 21 bases separated the two germline ends. Germline assignment: CDR1 MNHGY and CDR2 SVAAGI. This CDR3 contains 14 residues.